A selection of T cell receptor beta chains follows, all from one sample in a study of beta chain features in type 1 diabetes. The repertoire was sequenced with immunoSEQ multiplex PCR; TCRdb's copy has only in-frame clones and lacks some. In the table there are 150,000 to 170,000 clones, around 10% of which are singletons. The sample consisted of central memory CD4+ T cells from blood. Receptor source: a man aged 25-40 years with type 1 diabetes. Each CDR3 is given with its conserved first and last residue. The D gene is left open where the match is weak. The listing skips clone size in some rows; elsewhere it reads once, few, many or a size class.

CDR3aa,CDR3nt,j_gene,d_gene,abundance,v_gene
CASSATSTDTQYF,TGTGCCAGCAGCGCCACTAGCACAGATACGCAGTATTTT,TRBJ2-3,.,few,TRBV7-3
CASSPSGLTDTQYF,TGTGCCAGCTCACCCTCTGGACTAACAGATACGCAGTATTTT,TRBJ2-3,.,.,TRBV18
CASSLVAVQETQYF,TGTGCCAGCAGTTTAGTAGCCGTTCAAGAGACCCAGTACTTC,TRBJ2-5,.,.,TRBV28
CASSFGGRRTGELFF,TGCGCCAGCAGTTTCGGCGGGAGAAGAACCGGGGAGCTGTTTTTT,TRBJ2-2,TRBD2,.,TRBV5-1
CASSSPTGTSGRGEQFF,TGTGCCAGCAGTTCACCTACCGGGACTAGCGGGAGGGGTGAGCAGTTCTTC,TRBJ2-1,TRBD2,.,TRBV7-3
CAWRGTGGYGYTF,TGTGCCTGGAGAGGGACAGGGGGGTATGGCTACACCTTC,TRBJ1-2,TRBD1,.,TRBV30
CASAQLNTEAFF,TGTGCCAGCGCCCAGTTGAACACTGAAGCTTTCTTT,TRBJ1-1,.,few,TRBV6-1
CASSLLDQGQPQHF,TGTGCCAGCAGCTTACTGGACCAGGGCCAGCCCCAGCATTTT,TRBJ1-5,.,few,TRBV7-2
CASSSLVAAQYF,TGTGCCAGCAGTTCACTCGTCGCGGCCCAGTACTTC,TRBJ2-5,.,few,TRBV28
CASRTGTGELGEQFF,TGCGCCAGCAGGACCGGGACAGGGGAGTTAGGTGAGCAGTTCTTC,TRBJ2-1,TRBD1,few,TRBV5-1
CASSPYGEMETQYF,TGTGCCAGCAGCCCCTACGGGGAAATGGAGACCCAGTACTTC,TRBJ2-5,.,few,TRBV7-2
CASSLQGTNNQPQHF,TGTGCCAGCAGCTTACAGGGGACTAACAATCAGCCCCAGCATTTT,TRBJ1-5,.,.,TRBV7-2
CASTGTSPYNEQFF,TGTGCCAGCACCGGGACTAGCCCTTACAATGAGCAGTTCTTC,TRBJ2-1,TRBD2,.,TRBV5-8
CASSPGGGTVYGYTF,TGTGCCAGCAGTCCAGGAGGAGGGACAGTATATGGCTACACCTTC,TRBJ1-2,TRBD1,.,TRBV28
CASTSGGTNTGELFF,TGTGCCAGCACCTCGGGGGGCACGAACACCGGGGAGCTGTTTTTT,TRBJ2-2,.,many,TRBV28
CASSLQNTEAFF,TGTGCCAGCAGCTTACAGAACACTGAAGCTTTCTTT,TRBJ1-1,.,few,TRBV7-9
CASVQLAGVSETQYF,TGTGCCAGCGTCCAGCTAGCGGGAGTTTCGGAGACCCAGTACTTC,TRBJ2-5,TRBD2,few,TRBV7-2
CASVRGGTYEQYF,TGTGCCAGCGTCAGAGGGGGCACGTACGAGCAGTACTTC,TRBJ2-7,TRBD1,few,TRBV28
CASSNPSPGSGQHF,TGTGCCAGCAGCAACCCATCGCCTGGATCGGGCCAGCATTTT,TRBJ1-5,.,.,TRBV7-2
CASSLHRGRFGNTIYF,TGTGCCAGCAGCTTACACAGGGGGCGATTCGGAAACACCATATATTTT,TRBJ1-3,TRBD1,few,TRBV7-2
CASRLAGGTNEQFF,TGTGCCAGCAGATTAGCGGGAGGGACCAATGAGCAGTTCTTC,TRBJ2-1,TRBD2,few,TRBV2
CASSPGHGRTEAFF,TGTGCCAGCAGCCCCGGACACGGTCGGACTGAAGCTTTCTTT,TRBJ1-1,.,.,TRBV7-9
CASSRRQGYGYTF,TGTGCCAGCAGTCGCAGACAGGGGTATGGCTACACCTTC,TRBJ1-2,TRBD1,few,TRBV27
CASRTPAGELFF,TGTGCCAGCAGAACCCCGGCCGGGGAGCTGTTTTTT,TRBJ2-2,.,.,TRBV6-5
CASSHVRDLAGEQYF,TGTGCCAGCAGCCATGTTCGGGACCTGGCGGGGGAGCAGTACTTC,TRBJ2-7,.,.,TRBV7-9
CASSSGRTTDTQYF,TGTGCCAGCTCTAGCGGGAGGACCACAGATACGCAGTATTTT,TRBJ2-3,TRBD2,few,TRBV6-1
CASSEGMSGRIYEQYF,TGTGCCAGCAGTGAAGGGATGAGCGGGAGGATTTACGAGCAGTACTTC,TRBJ2-7,TRBD2,.,TRBV6-1
CASQTFSGSGNEQFF,TGTGCCAGTCAAACCTTTAGCGGGAGTGGCAATGAGCAGTTCTTC,TRBJ2-1,TRBD2,.,TRBV7-2
CSVEVWDSSYEQYF,TGCAGCGTTGAAGTATGGGACTCCTCCTACGAGCAGTACTTC,TRBJ2-7,.,few,TRBV29-1
CASSSTGSRTSYEQYF,TGCGCCAGCAGCTCTACGGGGAGCCGAACCTCCTACGAGCAGTACTTC,TRBJ2-7,.,few,TRBV5-1
CASSYSGGDNQPQHF,TGTGCCAGCAGTTACTCGGGGGGGGACAATCAGCCCCAGCATTTT,TRBJ1-5,.,few,TRBV6-5
CASSPGQGNTDTQYF,TGTGCCAGCAGCCCCGGACAGGGAAACACAGATACGCAGTATTTT,TRBJ2-3,TRBD1,.,TRBV7-3
CASSKDRGHEQYF,TGCGCCAGCAGCAAAGACAGGGGGCATGAGCAGTACTTC,TRBJ2-7,TRBD1,many,TRBV5-1
CASTSGIYSYEQYF,TGTGCCAGCACTTCCGGGATTTACTCCTACGAGCAGTACTTC,TRBJ2-7,.,.,TRBV6-5
CSGRRDQETQYF,TGCAGCGGTCGCCGCGACCAAGAGACCCAGTACTTC,TRBJ2-5,.,many,TRBV29-1
CASSQDPGVYEQYF,TGCGCCAGCAGCCAAGATCCGGGAGTCTACGAGCAGTACTTC,TRBJ2-7,.,.,TRBV4-3
CASSLGETSKSIGYNEQFF,TGTGCCAGCAGCTTAGGGGAGACTAGCAAGTCCATCGGCTACAATGAGCAGTTCTTC,TRBJ2-1,TRBD2,few,TRBV7-8
CASSKGAGAYEQYF,TGTGCCAGCAGCAAGGGGGCCGGGGCCTACGAGCAGTACTTC,TRBJ2-7,TRBD1,few,TRBV28
CASSFDRLSAYEQYF,TGTGCCAGCAGCTTTGACAGGCTCTCGGCTTACGAGCAGTACTTC,TRBJ2-7,.,.,TRBV7-9
CASRGGSAQHF,TGTGCCAGTAGAGGAGGGTCGGCCCAGCATTTT,TRBJ1-5,.,few,TRBV19
CASSLLAGANYNEQFF,TGCGCCAGCAGCTTGTTAGCGGGAGCAAACTACAATGAGCAGTTCTTC,TRBJ2-1,TRBD2,.,TRBV5-1
CSVATGQIYGYTF,TGCAGCGTTGCCACCGGACAGATCTATGGCTACACCTTC,TRBJ1-2,.,few,TRBV29-1
CASSVVGSYNEQFF,TGTGCCAGCAGCGTAGTCGGGAGTTACAATGAGCAGTTCTTC,TRBJ2-1,.,.,TRBV9
CASSRGLWETQYF,TGTGCCAGCAGCCGAGGTCTGTGGGAGACCCAGTACTTC,TRBJ2-5,.,.,TRBV14
CAWSGSRVGNQPQHF,TGTGCCTGGAGTGGGAGCCGGGTTGGGAATCAGCCCCAGCATTTT,TRBJ1-5,.,few,TRBV30
CASSPPAGHNQPQHF,TGTGCCAGCTCACCACCGGCAGGGCATAATCAGCCCCAGCATTTT,TRBJ1-5,.,few,TRBV18
CSAGTSGGWGETQYF,TGCAGCGCTGGGACTAGCGGGGGGTGGGGGGAGACCCAGTACTTC,TRBJ2-5,TRBD2,.,TRBV29-1
CASSPLGREQYF,TGTGCCAGCAGCCCCCTCGGCAGGGAGCAGTACTTC,TRBJ2-7,.,few,TRBV7-8
CASSLGAGNEQFF,TGTGCCAGCAGCTTAGGGGCAGGGAATGAGCAGTTCTTC,TRBJ2-1,.,few,TRBV7-9
CAISEYQGLNEQFF,TGTGCCATCAGTGAGTACCAGGGCCTCAATGAGCAGTTCTTC,TRBJ2-1,.,.,TRBV10-3